This TCR beta chain derives from a study of shared clonotypes between healthy human individuals (dated by TCRdb to 2020 to 2022). Regarding the research as a whole: The cohort comprised a couple of women and a few men aged 18 to 49 years. For each donor, CD4 naive and CD4 memory were each given three plates, CD8 naive was given two plates, and CD8 memory was given one plate. To estimate repertoire size and how much clonotype sharing occurs between individuals, the study deeply sequenced the blood TCR repertoires of five healthy adults. Per donor, leukapheresis produced somewhere between about 0.85 and 10 billion PBMCs. Different laboratories and diverse techniques were used to prepare libraries and sequence TCR repertoires, to increase sequencing depth and limit assay-specific biases. Summary of the overall study and its limitations: About 4.5% of naive CD4, 3.5% of naive CD8, approximately 2% of memory CD4, and around 0.4% of memory CD8 clonotypes were shared across a few donors. Even with the large sequencing depth, rarefaction of the sorted-subset datasets indicated that sequencing was incomplete. Higher generation probabilities were observed for clonotypes shared by all four sorted-subset donors than for non-shared clonotypes. Sampling was restricted to blood, and TCR repertoires in tissue are likely to differ from TCR repertoires in blood. Pairwise subsampling indicated that sequencing depth was expected to affect the degree of clonotype sharing among donors. Estimated clonotype richness was generally larger for naive than for memory subsets. The small number of donors limited the genetic and exposure-history diversity represented.

Spanning cysteine to phenylalanine, the CDR3 consists of 12 amino acids. Just the 36-base CDR3 DNA is kept, in frame starting at base 1. CDR1 and CDR2 are read off the germline V gene as SGHDT and YYEEEE. The junction carries 7 bases between V and J, which are trimmed by 5 bases and 2 bases respectively. With respect to this clone: Its antigen is unknown. Base quality data are lacking; no much larger clone is found one base away.

The donors were healthy, HIV-negative adults with no recently reported acute infections or vaccinations. Every donor was a Caucasian adult living in Nashville, Tennessee, USA. CD4+ T cells were enriched through magnetic negative selection, after which naive cells were positively selected on CD45RA and the remaining negative fraction served as the memory subset. Blood was obtained by leukapheresis, after which PBMCs were separated by Ficoll-Histopaque density gradient centrifugation and cryopreserved in liquid nitrogen vapor phase. Analytical flow cytometry was used to check the purity and quantity of every magnetically sorted T cell population. From each sorted fraction, genomic DNA was isolated and quantified by UV absorbance on a Nanodrop 2000c. Using the deep immunoSEQ assay, TCR CDR3 regions were amplified from genomic DNA by multiplex PCR. Extracted genomic DNA from each cell subset was spread evenly across all wells of several immunoSEQ 96-well plates, with each plate serving as a replicate. For sorted subsets, each replicate PCR was loaded with about 0.2 ug genomic DNA, equivalent to approximately 27,000 T cell genomes. Purified libraries were measured with a Qubit 3.0 fluorometer, size-checked on a Bioanalyzer 2100, and measured again with the KAPA Library Quantification kit. Each immunoSEQ 96-well plate was sequenced on its own single-read 150-cycle Illumina NextSeq 550 flow cell. Regarding the original processing steps: The immunoSEQ output contained only junctional sequences without quality scores, so filtering could not match that applied to full-length reads. Sequences were annotated with PyIR, a Python wrapper for IgBLAST v1.9, and V/J genes and CDR3 were assigned using IMGT germline references. Any read was removed if the V/J assignment was weak (E-value above 1e-6), the CDR3 was missing, or the read contained stop codons, out-of-frame junctions, or ambiguous translated residues. V3J clonotypes were defined by identical inferred V gene, J gene, and CDR3 amino acid sequence. Percentage overlap between repertoires was computed as shared unique clonotypes divided by the size of the smaller repertoire. RTK rarefaction, the Chao1 estimator, and Recon v2.1 estimates of unobserved clonotypes were used to assess repertoire richness. OLGA was used to compute generation probabilities for all TCRbeta clonotypes that the gDNA method yielded from a handful of donors. TCRdb holds this immuneACCESS table with in-frame rearrangements only. Some clones are missing; in checked studies, unresolved V genes explain under half, and the rest has no known cause. V and J calls and clone size follow that table, whereas D and trimming were derived from the DNA. In all, the sample holds 190,000 or so clones, and 66% of those were seen once. The ten largest clones take up 8% to 13% of the sample.

Source material: memory CD4+ T cells sorted from blood. This sample's cell subset or site label indicates: CD45RA-negative fraction. The sequence is built from TRBV5-6 and TRBJ2-5; the D gene lacks a confident call. The receptor's source is a man aged 30 to 45 in good health. The bases are TGTGCCAGCAGGGCTCGGCAAGAGACCCAGTACTTC. Its protein reads: CASRARQETQYF.